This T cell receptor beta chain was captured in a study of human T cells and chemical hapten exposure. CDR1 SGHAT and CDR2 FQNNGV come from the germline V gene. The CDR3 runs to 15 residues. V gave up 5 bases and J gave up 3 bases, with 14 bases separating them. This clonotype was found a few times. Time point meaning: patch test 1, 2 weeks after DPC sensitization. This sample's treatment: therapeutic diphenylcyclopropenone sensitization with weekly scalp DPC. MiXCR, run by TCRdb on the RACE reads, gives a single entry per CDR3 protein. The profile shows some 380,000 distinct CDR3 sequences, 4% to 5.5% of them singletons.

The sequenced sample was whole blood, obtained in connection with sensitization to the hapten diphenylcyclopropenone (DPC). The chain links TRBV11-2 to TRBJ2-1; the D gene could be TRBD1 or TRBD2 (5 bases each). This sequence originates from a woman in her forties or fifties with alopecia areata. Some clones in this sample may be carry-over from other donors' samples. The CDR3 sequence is CASSPFRDVYNEQFF. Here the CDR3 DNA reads TGTGCCAGCAGCCCCTTTCGGGACGTCTACAATGAGCAGTTCTTC.